This T cell receptor (beta chain) was sequenced in a study of blood T cell repertoires in COVID-19. This CDR3 contains 13 residues. V was cut by 3 bases and J by 4 bases, with 7 bases left in between. CDR1 is MNHEY and CDR2 is SMNVEV in the germline V gene (reference sequence). Data came from immunoSEQ multiplex PCR; TCRdb stores just in-frame clones and leaves some out. The sample holds roughly 290,000 clones, around 88% seen once. The TCR originated in a woman aged 40 to 50 who had recovered from COVID-19. Sequenced input: PBMCs or T cells enriched from blood (not recorded which). The rearrangement uses TRBV27 and TRBJ2-1; the D is unclear. Here the CDR3 reads CASSFSQYNEQFF. The CDR3 DNA reads TGTGCCAGCAGTTTTAGTCAATACAATGAGCAGTTCTTC.